This T cell receptor (beta chain) was sequenced for a study of T cells in localized non-small cell lung cancer. The ends lost 3 bases at V and 3 bases at J; junction bases unmatched: 1. Germline assignment: CDR1 WSHSY and CDR2 SAAADI. This CDR3 is built from 14 residues. This clone was seen a few times. The antigen is undetermined. General study findings and limits: There was an association of higher blood T cell density with longer overall survival. Heterogeneity remains possible because sequencing was limited to only one tumor region. Adjacent lung held a median around 58 of the top 100 tumor clones. It was uninvolved adjacent lung that showed the highest T cell clonality, exceeding tumor.

Only in-frame clones appear in the TCRdb table, and some are missing; sequencing was by immunoSEQ multiplex PCR. The data contain about 20,000 clones, 75% to 90% of them singletons. The sequencing used PBMCs, collected before any cancer treatment. This chain connects TRBV10-2 to TRBJ1-5, with 8 nucleotides matching TRBD1. This sequence originates from a man aged 40 to 75 with stage II squamous cell lung carcinoma. CDR3 bases: TGCGCCAGCAGTGACAGGGGGCCCAATCAGCCCCAGCATTTT. Its protein product is CASSDRGPNQPQHF.